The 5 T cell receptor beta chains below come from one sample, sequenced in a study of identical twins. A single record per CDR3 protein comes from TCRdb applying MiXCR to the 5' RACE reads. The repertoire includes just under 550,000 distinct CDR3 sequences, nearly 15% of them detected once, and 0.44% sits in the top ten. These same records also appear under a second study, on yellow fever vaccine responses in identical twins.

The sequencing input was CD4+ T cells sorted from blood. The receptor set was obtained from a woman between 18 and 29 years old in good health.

CDR3 protein: CASSWGHSYNEQFF. The CDR3 DNA follows: TGTGCCAGCAGCTGGGGACACTCCTACAATGAGCAGTTCTTC. The rearrangement uses TRBV5-6 and TRBJ2-1; D is perhaps TRBD1 (6 bases). This CDR3 is built from 14 residues. Trimming shortened V by 3 bases and J by 0 bases, and 7 bases separated the two germline ends. Germline V gives CDR1 SGHDT, CDR2 YYEEEE.

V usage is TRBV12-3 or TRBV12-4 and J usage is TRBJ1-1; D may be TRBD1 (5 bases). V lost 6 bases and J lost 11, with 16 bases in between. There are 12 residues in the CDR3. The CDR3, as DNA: TGTGCCAGCAGCGGGGGGGGTGTTATGGCTTTCTTT. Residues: CASSGGGVMAFF.

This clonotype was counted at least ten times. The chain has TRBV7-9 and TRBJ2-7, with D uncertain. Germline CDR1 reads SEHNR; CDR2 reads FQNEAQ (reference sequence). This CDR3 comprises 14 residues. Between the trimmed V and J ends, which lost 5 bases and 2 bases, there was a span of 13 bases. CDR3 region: CASSPHSGAYEQYF. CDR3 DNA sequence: TGTGCCAGCAGCCCACATTCAGGAGCCTACGAGCAGTACTTC.

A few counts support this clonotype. The CDR3 spells CASSRAGIIQFF. DNA of the CDR3: TGTGCCAGCAGCCGAGCCGGGATAATCCAGTTCTTC. The chain employs TRBV12-3 or TRBV12-4 and TRBJ2-1; weak D call: TRBD2 (5 bases). Trimming removed 6 bases at V and 13 bases at J, with 16 bases between. This CDR3 has 12 residues.

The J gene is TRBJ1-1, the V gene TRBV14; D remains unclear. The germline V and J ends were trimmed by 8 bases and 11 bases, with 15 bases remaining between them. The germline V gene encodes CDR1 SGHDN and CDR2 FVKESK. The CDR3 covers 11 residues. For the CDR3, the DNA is TGTGCCAGCGGTGCGGGATCACAGGCTTTCTTT. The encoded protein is CASGAGSQAFF.